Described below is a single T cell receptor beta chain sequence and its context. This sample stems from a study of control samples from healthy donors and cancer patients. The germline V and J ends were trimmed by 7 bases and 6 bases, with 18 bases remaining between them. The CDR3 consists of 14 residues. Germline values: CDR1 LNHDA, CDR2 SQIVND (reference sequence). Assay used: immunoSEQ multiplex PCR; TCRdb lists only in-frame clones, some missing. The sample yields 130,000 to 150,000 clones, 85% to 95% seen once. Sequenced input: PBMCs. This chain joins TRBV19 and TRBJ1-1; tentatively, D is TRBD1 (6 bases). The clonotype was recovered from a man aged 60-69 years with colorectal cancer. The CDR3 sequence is CASTDPGARAEAFF. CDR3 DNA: TGTGCCAGTACCGACCCGGGGGCGAGGGCTGAAGCTTTCTTT.